The table lists the clone carrying this T cell receptor beta chain with a few counts. Its antigen is not known. This record comes from a study of vaccination and CD4 T cells after COVID-19. Looking at the study overall: Researchers treated cells with overlapping spike peptides taken from SARS-CoV-2, HCoV-NL63, HCoV-OC43 and HCoV-229E. General observations from the study: In convalescent patients, a median 86.3% of post-vaccine SARS-CoV-2-reactive clones appeared only after vaccination.

This CDR3 has 16 amino acids. CDR1 and CDR2 (germline): SGHNT, YENEEA. V was clipped by 0 bases and J by 7 bases; unmatched bases: 12. Sequenced with the Oncomine TCR Beta short-read assay was DNA taken from cultured CD4+ T cells. It was from cultured CD4+ T cells that genomic DNA was extracted. TCRdb reprocessed the PCR reads via MiXCR and lists one record per CDR3 protein. The table lists more than 9,000 distinct CDR3 sequences, around 58% of them singletons. Treatment specified: approximately nine-day PBMC culture with coronavirus spike peptide pools or control peptides (ViraFEST assay). Peptide pool stimulation in ViraFEST expanded antigen-specific T cells, whose TCRs were then sequenced.

This chain joins TRBV11-3 and TRBJ2-7, with TRBD1 identical over 7 bases. Sequenced input: CD4+ T cells from blood, cultured in vitro. The clonotype originates from a human donor who had recovered from COVID-19. CDR3 sequence (DNA): TGTGCCAGCAGCTTAGATGGCCGGGACAGACCCCTGGAGCAGTACTTC. This sequence encodes CASSLDGRDRPLEQYF.